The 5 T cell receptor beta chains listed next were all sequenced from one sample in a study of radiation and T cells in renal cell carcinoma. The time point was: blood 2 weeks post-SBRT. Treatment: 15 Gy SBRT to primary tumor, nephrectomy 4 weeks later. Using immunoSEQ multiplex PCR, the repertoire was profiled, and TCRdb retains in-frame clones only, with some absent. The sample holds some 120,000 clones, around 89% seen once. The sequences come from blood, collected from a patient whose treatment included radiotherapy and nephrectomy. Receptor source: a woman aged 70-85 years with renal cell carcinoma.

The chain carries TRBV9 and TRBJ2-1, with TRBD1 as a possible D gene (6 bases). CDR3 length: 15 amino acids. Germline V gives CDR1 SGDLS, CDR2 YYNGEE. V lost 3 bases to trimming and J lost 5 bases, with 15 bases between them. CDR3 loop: CASSAGVRGNNEQFF. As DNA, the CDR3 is TGTGCCAGCAGCGCAGGGGTGAGGGGGAACAATGAGCAGTTCTTC.

The CDR3 reads CASSSPGTYSYEQYF. CDR3 nucleotide sequence: TGTGCCAGCAGCTCCCCCGGGACGTATTCCTACGAGCAGTACTTC. The chain combines TRBV9 with TRBJ2-7, with D possibly being TRBD1 or TRBD2 (5 bases each). The V gene lost 4 bases and the J gene lost 1 base, with 15 bases spanning the gap. This CDR3 comprises 15 residues. Looked up from germline, CDR1 is SGDLS and CDR2 is YYNGEE.

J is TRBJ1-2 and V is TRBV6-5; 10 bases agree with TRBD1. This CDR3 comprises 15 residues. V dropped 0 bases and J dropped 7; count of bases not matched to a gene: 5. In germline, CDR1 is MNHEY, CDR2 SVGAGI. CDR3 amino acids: CASSYSPRTGGGYTF. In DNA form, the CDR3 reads TGTGCCAGCAGTTACTCTCCAAGGACAGGGGGTGGCTACACCTTC.

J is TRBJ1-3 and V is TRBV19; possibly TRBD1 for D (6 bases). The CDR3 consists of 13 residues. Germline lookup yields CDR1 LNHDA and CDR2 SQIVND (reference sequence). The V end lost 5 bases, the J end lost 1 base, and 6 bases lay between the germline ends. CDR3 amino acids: CASSQGSGNTIYF. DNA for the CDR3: TGTGCCAGTAGTCAGGGGTCTGGAAACACCATATATTTT. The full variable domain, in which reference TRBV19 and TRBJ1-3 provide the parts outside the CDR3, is DGGITQSPKYLFRKEGQNVTLSCEQNLNHDAMYWYRQDPGQGLRLIYYSQIVNDFQKGDIAEGYSVSREKKESFPLTVTSAQKNPTAFYLCASSQGSGNTIYFGEGSWLTVV.

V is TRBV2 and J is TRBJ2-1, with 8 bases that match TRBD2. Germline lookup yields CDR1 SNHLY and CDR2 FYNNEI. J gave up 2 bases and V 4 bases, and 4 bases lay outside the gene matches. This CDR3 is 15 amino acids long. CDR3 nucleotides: TGTGCCAGCAGTGCCGGACTAGCAGCCTACAATGAGCAGTTCTTC. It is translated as CASSAGLAAYNEQFF.